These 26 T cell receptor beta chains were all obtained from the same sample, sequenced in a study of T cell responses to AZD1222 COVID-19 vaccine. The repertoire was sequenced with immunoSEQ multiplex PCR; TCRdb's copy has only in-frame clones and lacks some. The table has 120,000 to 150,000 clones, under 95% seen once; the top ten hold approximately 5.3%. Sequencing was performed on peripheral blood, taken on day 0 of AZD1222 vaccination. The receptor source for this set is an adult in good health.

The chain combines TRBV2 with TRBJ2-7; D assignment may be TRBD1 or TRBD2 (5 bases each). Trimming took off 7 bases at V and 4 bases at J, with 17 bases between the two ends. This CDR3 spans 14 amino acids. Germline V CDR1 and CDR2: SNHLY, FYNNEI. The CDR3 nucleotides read TGTGCCAGCATAGTCACCGGGGCGAGGTACGAGCAGTACTTC. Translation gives CASIVTGARYEQYF.

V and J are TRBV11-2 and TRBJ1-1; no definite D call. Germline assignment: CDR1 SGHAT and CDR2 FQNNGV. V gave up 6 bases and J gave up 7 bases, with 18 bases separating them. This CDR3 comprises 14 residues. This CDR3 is CASRTSWESNEAFF. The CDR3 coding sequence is TGTGCCAGCAGAACCAGTTGGGAATCTAATGAAGCTTTCTTT.

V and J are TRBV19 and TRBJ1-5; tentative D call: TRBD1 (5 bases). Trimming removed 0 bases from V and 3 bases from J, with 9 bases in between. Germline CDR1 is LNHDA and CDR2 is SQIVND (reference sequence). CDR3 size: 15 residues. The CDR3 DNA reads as TGTGCCAGTAGTATAGACGGGGGATTCAATCAGCCCCAGCATTTT. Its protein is CASSIDGGFNQPQHF. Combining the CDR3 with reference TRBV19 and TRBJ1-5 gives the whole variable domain DGGITQSPKYLFRKEGQNVTLSCEQNLNHDAMYWYRQDPGQGLRLIYYSQIVNDFQKGDIAEGYSVSREKKESFPLTVTSAQKNPTAFYLCASSIDGGFNQPQHFGDGTRLSIL.

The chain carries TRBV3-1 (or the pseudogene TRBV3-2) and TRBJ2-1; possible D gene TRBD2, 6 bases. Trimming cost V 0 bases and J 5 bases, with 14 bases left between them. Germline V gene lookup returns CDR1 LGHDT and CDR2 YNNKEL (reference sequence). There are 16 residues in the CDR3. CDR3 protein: CASSQEGRERDNEQFF. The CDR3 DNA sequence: TGTGCCAGCAGCCAAGAGGGGCGGGAAAGGGACAATGAGCAGTTCTTC.

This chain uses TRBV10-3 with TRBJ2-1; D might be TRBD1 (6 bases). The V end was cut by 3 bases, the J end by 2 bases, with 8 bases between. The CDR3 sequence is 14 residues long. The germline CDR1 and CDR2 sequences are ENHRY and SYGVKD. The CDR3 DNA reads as TGTGCCATCAGTGACGCAGGGGCCTACAATGAGCAGTTCTTC. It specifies CAISDAGAYNEQFF.

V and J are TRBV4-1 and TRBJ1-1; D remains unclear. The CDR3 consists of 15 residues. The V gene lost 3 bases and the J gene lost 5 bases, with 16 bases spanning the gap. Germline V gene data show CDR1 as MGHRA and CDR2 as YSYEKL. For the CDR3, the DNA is TGCGCCAGCAGCCATCCCAACAGTACTTTTACTGAAGCTTTCTTT. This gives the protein CASSHPNSTFTEAFF.

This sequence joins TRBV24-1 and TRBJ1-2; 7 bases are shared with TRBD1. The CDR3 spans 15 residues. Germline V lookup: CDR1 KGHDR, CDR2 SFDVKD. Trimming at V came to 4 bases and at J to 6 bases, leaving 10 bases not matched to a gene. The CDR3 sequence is CATSEVRTGADGYTF. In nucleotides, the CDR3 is TGTGCCACCAGTGAGGTTAGGACAGGAGCGGATGGCTACACCTTC.

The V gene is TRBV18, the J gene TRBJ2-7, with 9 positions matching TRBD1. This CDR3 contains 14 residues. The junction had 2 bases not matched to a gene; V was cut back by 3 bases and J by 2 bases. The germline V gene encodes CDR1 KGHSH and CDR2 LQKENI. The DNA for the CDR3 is TGTGCCAGCTCACCGACAGGGGGTCCCTACGAGCAGTACTTC. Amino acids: CASSPTGGPYEQYF.

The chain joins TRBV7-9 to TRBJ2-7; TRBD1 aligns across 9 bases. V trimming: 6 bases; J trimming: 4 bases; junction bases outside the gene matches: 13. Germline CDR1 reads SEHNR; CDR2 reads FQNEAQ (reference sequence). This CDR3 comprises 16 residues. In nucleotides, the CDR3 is TGTGCCAGCAGTCACCTCTCTGGACAGGGGATGTACGAGCAGTACTTC. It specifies CASSHLSGQGMYEQYF.

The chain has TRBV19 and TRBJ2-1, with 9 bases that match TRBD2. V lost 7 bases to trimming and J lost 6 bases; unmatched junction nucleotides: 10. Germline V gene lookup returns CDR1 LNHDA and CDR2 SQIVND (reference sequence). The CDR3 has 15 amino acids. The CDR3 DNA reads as TGTGCCAGTATCCAGGGCGGGAGGGCCACCAATGAGCAGTTCTTC. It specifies CASIQGGRATNEQFF.

CDR3 loop: CASRRGAGYGYTF. CDR3 in DNA: TGTGCCAGCCGGCGGGGGGCAGGTTATGGCTACACCTTC. The chain uses TRBV27 and TRBJ1-2; D may be TRBD1 (6 bases). Germline lookup yields CDR1 MNHEY and CDR2 SMNVEV (reference sequence). The CDR3 sequence is 13 residues long. V gave up 8 bases and J gave up 5 bases, with 15 bases separating them.

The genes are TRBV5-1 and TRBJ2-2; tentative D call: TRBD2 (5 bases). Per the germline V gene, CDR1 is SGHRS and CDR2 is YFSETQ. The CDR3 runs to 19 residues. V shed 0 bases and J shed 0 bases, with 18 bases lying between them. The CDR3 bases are TGCGCCAGCAGCTTGGGTTCGGGGTCCCCACCATCGAACACCGGGGAGCTGTTTTTT. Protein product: CASSLGSGSPPSNTGELFF.

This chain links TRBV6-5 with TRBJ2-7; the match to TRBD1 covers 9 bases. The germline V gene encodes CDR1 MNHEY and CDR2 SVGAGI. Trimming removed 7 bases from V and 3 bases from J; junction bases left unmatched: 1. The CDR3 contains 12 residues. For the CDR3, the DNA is TGTGCCAGCATGGACAGGGGCTACGAGCAGTACTTC. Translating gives CASMDRGYEQYF.

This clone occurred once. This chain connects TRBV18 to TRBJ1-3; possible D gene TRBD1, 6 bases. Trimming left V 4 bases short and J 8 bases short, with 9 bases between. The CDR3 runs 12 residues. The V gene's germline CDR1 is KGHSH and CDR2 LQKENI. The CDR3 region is CASSLDRDTIYF. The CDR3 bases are TGTGCCAGCTCACTGGACAGAGACACCATATATTTT.

DNA for the CDR3: TGTGCCAGCAGCCAAGATTCGTCAGGTGGGCAGTACTTC. It is translated as CASSQDSSGGQYF. V usage is TRBV3-1 (or the pseudogene TRBV3-2) and J usage is TRBJ2-7; D remains unclear. The CDR3 is 13 amino acids. Germline assignment: CDR1 LGHDT and CDR2 YNNKEL (reference sequence). V was shortened by 0 bases and J by 9 bases, with 12 bases between the two germline ends.

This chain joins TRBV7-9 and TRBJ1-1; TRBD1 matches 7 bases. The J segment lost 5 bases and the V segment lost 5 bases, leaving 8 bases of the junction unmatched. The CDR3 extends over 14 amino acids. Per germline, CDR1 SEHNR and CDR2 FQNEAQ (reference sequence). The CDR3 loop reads CASSPHEGATEAFF. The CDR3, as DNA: TGTGCCAGCAGCCCCCATGAGGGGGCGACTGAAGCTTTCTTT.

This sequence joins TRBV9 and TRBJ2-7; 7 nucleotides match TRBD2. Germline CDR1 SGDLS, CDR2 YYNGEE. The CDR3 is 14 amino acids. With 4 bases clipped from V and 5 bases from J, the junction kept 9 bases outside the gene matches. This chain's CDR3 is CASSPGPSGDEQYF. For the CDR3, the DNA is TGTGCCAGCAGCCCAGGACCTAGCGGCGACGAGCAGTACTTC.

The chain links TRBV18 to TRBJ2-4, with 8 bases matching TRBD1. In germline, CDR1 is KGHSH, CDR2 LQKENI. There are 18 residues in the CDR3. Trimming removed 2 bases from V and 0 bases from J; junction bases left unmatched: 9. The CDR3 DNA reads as TGTGCCAGCTCACCAATTGTCGGGACAGGTCTAGCCAAAAACATTCAGTACTTC. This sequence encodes CASSPIVGTGLAKNIQYF.

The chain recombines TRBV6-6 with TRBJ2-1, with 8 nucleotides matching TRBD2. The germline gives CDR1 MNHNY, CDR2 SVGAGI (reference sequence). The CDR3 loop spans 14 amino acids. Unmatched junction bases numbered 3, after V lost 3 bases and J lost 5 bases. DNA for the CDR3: TGTGCCAGCAGTTATGACGGGGGGGACAATGAGCAGTTCTTC. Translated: CASSYDGGDNEQFF.

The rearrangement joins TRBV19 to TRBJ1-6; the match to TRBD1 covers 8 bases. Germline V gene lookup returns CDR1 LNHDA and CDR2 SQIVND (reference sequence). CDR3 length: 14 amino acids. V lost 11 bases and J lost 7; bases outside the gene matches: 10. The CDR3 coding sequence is TGTGCCCAGGAATGGACAGGGTTGAATTCACCCCTCCACTTT. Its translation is CAQEWTGLNSPLHF.

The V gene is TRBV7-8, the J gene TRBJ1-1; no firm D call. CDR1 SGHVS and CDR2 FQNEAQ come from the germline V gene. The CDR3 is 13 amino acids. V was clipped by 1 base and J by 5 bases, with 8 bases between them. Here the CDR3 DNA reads TGTGCCAGCAGCTTAGAAGGATGGACTGAAGCTTTCTTT. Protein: CASSLEGWTEAFF.

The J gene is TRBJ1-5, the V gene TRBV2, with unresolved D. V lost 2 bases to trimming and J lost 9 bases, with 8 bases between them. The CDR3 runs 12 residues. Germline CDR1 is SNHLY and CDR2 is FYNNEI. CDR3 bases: TGTGCCAGCAGTGAAATTAATAGGCCCCAGCATTTT. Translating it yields CASSEINRPQHF.

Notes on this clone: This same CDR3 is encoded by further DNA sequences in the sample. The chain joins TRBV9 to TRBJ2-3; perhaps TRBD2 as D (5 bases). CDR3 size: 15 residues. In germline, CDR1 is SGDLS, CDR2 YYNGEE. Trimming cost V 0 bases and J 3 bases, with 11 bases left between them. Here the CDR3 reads CASSVGLAGTDTQYF. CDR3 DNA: TGTGCCAGCAGCGTAGGGCTAGCTGGAACAGATACGCAGTATTTT.

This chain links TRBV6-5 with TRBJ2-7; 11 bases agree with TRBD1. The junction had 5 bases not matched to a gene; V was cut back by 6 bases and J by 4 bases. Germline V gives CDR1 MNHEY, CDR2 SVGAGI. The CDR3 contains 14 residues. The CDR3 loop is CASSRGQGAYEQYF. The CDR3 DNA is TGTGCCAGCAGCCGCGGACAGGGGGCTTACGAGCAGTACTTC.

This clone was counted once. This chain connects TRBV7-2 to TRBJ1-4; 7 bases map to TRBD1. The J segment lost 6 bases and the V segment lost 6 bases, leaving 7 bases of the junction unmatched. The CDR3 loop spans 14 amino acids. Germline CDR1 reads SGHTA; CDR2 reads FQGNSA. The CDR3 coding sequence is TGTGCCAGCAGTCGTCGGACAGGCCATGAAAAACTGTTTTTT. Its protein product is CASSRRTGHEKLFF.

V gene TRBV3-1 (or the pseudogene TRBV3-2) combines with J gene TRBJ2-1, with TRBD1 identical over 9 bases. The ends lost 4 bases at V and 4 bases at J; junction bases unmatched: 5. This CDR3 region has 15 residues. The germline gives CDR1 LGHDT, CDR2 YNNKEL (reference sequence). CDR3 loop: CASSPDRGRYNEQFF. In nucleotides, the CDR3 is TGTGCCAGCAGCCCGGACAGGGGTCGGTACAATGAGCAGTTCTTC.